Listed here are 15 T cell receptor beta chains from one sample, sequenced in a study of blood T cell repertoires in COVID-19. The table came from immunoSEQ multiplex PCR; TCRdb's copy has only in-frame clones and leaves some out. This repertoire shows around 27,000 clones, about 90% found once; its top ten account for 20% to 30%. Input material: peripheral blood. These receptors were taken from a human donor in a cohort sampled during active COVID-19.

V is TRBV5-1 and J is TRBJ1-3; D ambiguous. V gave up 2 bases and J gave up 5 bases, with 11 bases separating them. CDR1 and CDR2 from the germline V gene are SGHRS and YFSETQ. CDR3 size: 14 residues. The CDR3 nucleotides are TGCGCCAGCAGCTTCGGCGGAGGACGAAACACCATATATTTT. Translated, it gives CASSFGGGRNTIYF.

This clone was detected only once. The V call is TRBV27, the J call TRBJ2-5; D call uncertain. CDR1 and CDR2 (germline): MNHEY, SMNVEV (reference sequence). This CDR3 is 14 amino acids long. Trimming stripped 2 bases from V and 2 bases from J, with 9 bases between. CDR3 bases: TGTGCCAGCAGTTTACTCGGCAGGCAAGAGACCCAGTACTTC. It translates to CASSLLGRQETQYF.

The V and J genes are TRBV5-1 and TRBJ2-3, with 10 bases aligning to TRBD2. V was clipped by 5 bases and J by 4 bases; unmatched bases: 4. The CDR3 extends over 14 amino acids. The germline V gene has CDR1 SGHRS and CDR2 YFSETQ. In nucleotides, the CDR3 is TGCGCCAGCAGAGAACTAGCGGGGCCAGATACGCAGTATTTT. Amino acid sequence: CASRELAGPDTQYF.

The rearrangement uses TRBV19 and TRBJ2-5; 10 bases align to TRBD2. Germline V gives CDR1 LNHDA, CDR2 SQIVND (reference sequence). The V gene end was trimmed by 6 bases and the J gene end by 2 bases; junction bases not matched to a gene: 15. This CDR3 region has 18 residues. In nucleotides, the CDR3 is TGTGCCAGTAGCCCAGCCAGGTCACTAGCGGGGAATCAAGAGACCCAGTACTTC. Amino acid sequence: CASSPARSLAGNQETQYF.

This chain uses TRBV7-2 with TRBJ1-5, with 9 positions matching TRBD1. After removal of 5 bases from V and 3 bases from J, the junction contained 5 bases not matched to a gene. The CDR3 loop spans 15 amino acids. Germline loops: CDR1 SGHTA, CDR2 FQGNSA. CDR3 bases: TGTGCCAGCAGCCTCCGGACAGGGGACAATCAGCCCCAGCATTTT. It yields the protein CASSLRTGDNQPQHF. Together with reference TRBV7-2 and TRBJ1-5, the CDR3 gives the full variable domain: GAGVSQSPSNKVTEKGKDVELRCDPISGHTALYWYRQSLGQGLEFLIYFQGNSAPDKSGLPSDRFSAERTGGSVSTLTIQRTQQEDSAVYLCASSLRTGDNQPQHFGDGTRLSIL.

J is TRBJ1-2 and V is TRBV5-4; no reliable D call. CDR1 and CDR2 (germline): SGHNT, YYREEE (reference sequence). The CDR3 is 13 residues long. Trimming pared 5 bases from V and 4 bases from J, leaving 12 bases between. CDR3 nucleotides: TGTGCCAGCAGATTTGACTCAACCTATGGCTACACCTTC. It specifies CASRFDSTYGYTF.

The rearrangement links TRBV4-2 to TRBJ2-1; 11 nucleotides line up with TRBD2. CDR1 is LGHNA, CDR2 YNFKEQ, per germline. This CDR3 comprises 19 residues. V was pared by 1 base and J by 7 bases, with 15 bases of the junction left unmatched. The CDR3 reads CASSQVTLAGGYQGNEQFF. The DNA of the CDR3 is TGTGCCAGCAGCCAAGTAACCCTAGCGGGGGGTTACCAGGGGAATGAGCAGTTCTTC.

This sequence joins TRBV6-1 and TRBJ1-2, with 7 bases that match TRBD1. With 2 bases clipped from V and 4 bases from J, the junction kept 10 bases outside the gene matches. Germline CDR1 is MNHNS and CDR2 is SASEGT. CDR3 size: 16 residues. CDR3 region: CASSETGAGSSYGYTF. The CDR3 DNA reads TGTGCCAGCAGTGAAACAGGGGCCGGGTCTAGCTATGGCTACACCTTC.

The count of this clone is one. This sequence joins TRBV29-1 and TRBJ1-1; 7 nucleotides agree with TRBD1. V was clipped by 4 bases and J by 3 bases; unmatched bases: 5. The CDR3 covers 13 residues. Germline CDR1 and CDR2: SQVTM and ANQGSEA. The CDR3 nucleotides read TGCAGCGTTGGAGAGGGGGCATACACTGAAGCTTTCTTT. This encodes CSVGEGAYTEAFF.

The chain couples TRBV7-8 to TRBJ1-1; D might be TRBD1 (5 bases). The CDR3 loop spans 14 amino acids. Per germline, CDR1 SGHVS and CDR2 FQNEAQ. V shed 1 base and J shed 5 bases, with 11 bases lying between them. CDR3 nucleotides: TGTGCCAGCAGCTTAGACAGGTCTGCGACTGAAGCTTTCTTT. Translated: CASSLDRSATEAFF.

This chain uses TRBV6-4 with TRBJ1-2; the D gene is possibly TRBD1 (5 bases). Germline V CDR1 and CDR2: MRHNA, SNTAGT. Trimming cost V 0 bases and J 0 bases, with 26 bases left between them. The CDR3 covers 21 residues. In DNA form, the CDR3 reads TGTGCCAGCAGTGACTCAGAAAGGGACTGGGGAAGGAAGGCCGCTAACTATGGCTACACCTTC. Translation: CASSDSERDWGRKAANYGYTF.

The V and J genes are TRBV3-1 (or the pseudogene TRBV3-2) and TRBJ2-1, with 7 bases fitting TRBD1. CDR1 and CDR2 from the germline V gene are LGHDT and YNNKEL (reference sequence). Trimming took 0 bases from V and 12 from J; bases not matched to a gene: 8. The CDR3 has 14 amino acids. CDR3 in amino acids: CASSQEGEGGVQFF. CDR3 DNA sequence: TGTGCCAGCAGCCAAGAAGGGGAAGGGGGCGTGCAGTTCTTC.

This chain joins TRBV19 and TRBJ1-5, with D hard to call. The CDR3 loop spans 15 amino acids. Germline-derived CDR1 and CDR2 are LNHDA and SQIVND (reference sequence). Trimming shortened V by 7 bases and J by 1 base, and 14 bases separated the two germline ends. The CDR3 loop is CASTVDGGSNQPQHF. CDR3 bases: TGTGCCAGTACGGTGGATGGAGGGAGCAATCAGCCCCAGCATTTT.

This chain links TRBV7-8 with TRBJ1-2, with 11 bases aligning to TRBD1. Germline CDR1 and CDR2: SGHVS and FQNEAQ. The CDR3 runs to 16 residues. J lost 10 bases, V lost 2 bases, and 12 bases had no gene match. The CDR3 DNA reads TGTGCCAGCAGCTTAACTGGAAGGGGGACAGGGGGGAACTACACCTTC. Residues: CASSLTGRGTGGNYTF.

The chain couples TRBV5-8 to TRBJ1-4, with 12 positions matching TRBD1. J was trimmed by 4 bases and V by 4 bases; bases with no gene match: 8. Germline CDR1 SGHTS, CDR2 YDEGEE. The CDR3 runs 17 residues. The CDR3 protein is CASSAGTGGANNEKLFF. The CDR3 DNA sequence: TGTGCCAGCAGCGCCGGGACAGGGGGCGCTAATAATGAAAAACTGTTTTTT.